The clone carrying this T cell receptor beta chain occurred many times. Its specificity is unknown. The data belong to a study of early T cells in non-severe SARS-CoV-2 infection. Study-level background: Sequencing input comprised bulk RNA from unsorted whole blood; chain pairing was not available. Overall study findings and caveats: Anti-spike CD8 responses were favored in VDJdb matching, and private and CD4 specificities were missed.

Molecules of cDNA were individually given unique molecular identifiers that were attached to them. TCRdb re-derived calls from the 5' RACE reads in MiXCR, one entry per CDR3 protein. The sample contains tens of thousands of distinct CDR3 sequences, approximately 6.5% of which appear only once. Between the trimmed V and J ends, which lost 5 bases and 3 bases, there was a span of 11 bases. The CDR3 is 13 amino acids. CDR1 and CDR2 from the germline V gene are SGHRS and YFSETQ. The sequencing here drew on whole blood, taken at baseline. The source is an adult who was a healthcare worker with PCR-confirmed SARS-CoV-2 infection or an uninfected control (not recorded which). The V call is TRBV5-1, the J call TRBJ2-5, with D unclear. The CDR3 DNA is TGCGCCAGCAGGATGGACCGAGAAGAGACCCAGTACTTC. Its translation: CASRMDREETQYF.